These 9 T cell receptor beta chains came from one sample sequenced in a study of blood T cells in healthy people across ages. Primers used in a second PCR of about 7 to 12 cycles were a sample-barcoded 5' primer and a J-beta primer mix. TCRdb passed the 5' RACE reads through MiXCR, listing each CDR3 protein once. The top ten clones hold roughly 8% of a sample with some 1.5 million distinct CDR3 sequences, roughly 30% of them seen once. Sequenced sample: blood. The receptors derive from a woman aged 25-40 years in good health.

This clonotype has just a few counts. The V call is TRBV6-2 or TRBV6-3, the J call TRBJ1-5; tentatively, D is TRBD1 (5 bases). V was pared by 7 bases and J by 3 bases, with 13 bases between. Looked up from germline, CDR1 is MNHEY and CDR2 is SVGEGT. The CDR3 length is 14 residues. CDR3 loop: CASTRGGNNQPQHF. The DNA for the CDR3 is TGTGCCAGCACCCGGGGGGGGAACAATCAGCCCCAGCATTTT.

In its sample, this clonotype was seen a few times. CDR3 sequence: CATSRGTSSERAFF. In DNA, the CDR3 is TGTGCCACCAGCAGAGGAACCTCCTCTGAGCGAGCTTTCTTT. This chain links TRBV15 with TRBJ1-1; unclear D gene. Trimming left V 1 base short and J 10 bases short, with 16 bases between. This CDR3 contains 14 residues. CDR1 and CDR2 from the germline V gene are LNHNV and YYDKDF (reference sequence).

The CDR3 DNA reads as TGCGCCAGCAGCTTGGAGGGAGAACCCCAAGAGACCCAGTACTTC. As protein: CASSLEGEPQETQYF. V is TRBV5-1 and J is TRBJ2-5, with D possibly TRBD2 on 5 matching bases. The germline V gene encodes CDR1 SGHRS and CDR2 YFSETQ. CDR3 length: 15 residues. Trimming pared 0 bases from V and 1 base from J, leaving 10 bases between.

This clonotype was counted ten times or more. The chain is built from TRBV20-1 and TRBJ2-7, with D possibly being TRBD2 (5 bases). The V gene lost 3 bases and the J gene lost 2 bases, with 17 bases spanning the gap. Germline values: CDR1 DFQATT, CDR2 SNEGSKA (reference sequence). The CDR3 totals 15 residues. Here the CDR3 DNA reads TGCAGTGCTAGTGTTCAGCGGAGCATGACCTACGAGCAGTACTTC. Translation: CSASVQRSMTYEQYF.

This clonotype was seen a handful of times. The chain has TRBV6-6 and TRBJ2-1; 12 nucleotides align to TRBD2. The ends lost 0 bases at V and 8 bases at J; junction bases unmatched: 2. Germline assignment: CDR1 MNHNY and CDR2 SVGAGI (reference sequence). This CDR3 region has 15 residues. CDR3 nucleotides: TGTGCCAGCAGTTACTCGACTAGCGGGGGCTATGAGCAGTTCTTC. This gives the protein CASSYSTSGGYEQFF.

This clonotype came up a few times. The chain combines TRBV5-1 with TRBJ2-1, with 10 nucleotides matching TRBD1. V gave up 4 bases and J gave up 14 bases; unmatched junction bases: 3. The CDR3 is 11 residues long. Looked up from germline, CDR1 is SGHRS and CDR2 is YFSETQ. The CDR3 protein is CASSIGQGEFF. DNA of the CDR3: TGCGCCAGCAGCATCGGACAGGGGGAGTTCTTC.

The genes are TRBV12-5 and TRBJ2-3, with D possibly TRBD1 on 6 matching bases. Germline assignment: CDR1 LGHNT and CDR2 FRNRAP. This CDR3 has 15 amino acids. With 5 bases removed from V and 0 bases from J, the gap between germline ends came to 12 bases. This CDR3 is CASGLGQPSTDTQYF. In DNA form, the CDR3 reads TGTGCTAGTGGTCTAGGACAGCCGAGCACAGATACGCAGTATTTT.

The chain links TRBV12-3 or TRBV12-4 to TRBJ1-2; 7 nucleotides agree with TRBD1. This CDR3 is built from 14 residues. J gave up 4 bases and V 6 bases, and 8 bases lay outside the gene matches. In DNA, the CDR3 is TGTGCCAGCAGGGGACAGACAGACCTCTATGGCTACACCTTC. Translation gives CASRGQTDLYGYTF.

CDR3 sequence (DNA): TGTGCCAGCAGCTTAACTTGGCTGGGAAACACTGAAGCTTTCTTT. Protein product: CASSLTWLGNTEAFF. V usage is TRBV5-5 and J usage is TRBJ1-1; D not certain. This CDR3 contains 15 residues. Germline lookup yields CDR1 SGHKS and CDR2 YYEKEE (reference sequence). Trimming stripped 2 bases from V and 2 bases from J, with 13 bases between.